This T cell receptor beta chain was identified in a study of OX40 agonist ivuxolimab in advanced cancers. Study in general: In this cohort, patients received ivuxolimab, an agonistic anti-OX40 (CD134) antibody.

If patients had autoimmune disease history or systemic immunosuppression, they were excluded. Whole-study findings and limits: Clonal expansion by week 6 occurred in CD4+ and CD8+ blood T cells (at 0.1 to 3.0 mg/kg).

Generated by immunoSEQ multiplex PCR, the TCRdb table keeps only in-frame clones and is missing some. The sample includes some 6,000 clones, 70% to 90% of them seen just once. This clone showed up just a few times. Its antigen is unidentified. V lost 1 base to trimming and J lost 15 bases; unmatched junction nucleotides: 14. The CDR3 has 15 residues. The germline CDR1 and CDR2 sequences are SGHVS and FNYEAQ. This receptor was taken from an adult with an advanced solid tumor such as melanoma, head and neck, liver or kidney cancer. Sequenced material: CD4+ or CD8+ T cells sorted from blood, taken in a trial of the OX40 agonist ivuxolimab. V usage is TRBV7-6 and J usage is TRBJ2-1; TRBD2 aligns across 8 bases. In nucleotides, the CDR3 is TGTGCCAGCAGCTTAGTTACGGGGGGGTACAATAATCTGTTCTTC. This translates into CASSLVTGGYNNLFF.